This T cell receptor beta chain was retrieved from a study of CD8+ T cells in alopecia areata. About the research overall: After 6 to 18 months of tofacitinib, follow-up continued 6 months off drug.

V shed 0 bases and J shed 0 bases, with 7 bases lying between them. Germline-derived CDR1 and CDR2 are SGHRS and YFSETQ. This CDR3 spans 15 amino acids. Details on this clone: Additional DNA sequences in this sample encode the identical CDR3.

In each case, RNA was isolated and then reverse transcribed into cDNA as the sequencing template. Assay: immunoSEQ multiplex PCR; the TCRdb copy retains only in-frame clones and omits some. There are 120,000 or so clones in the sample; around 60% occur only once, and approximately 5.1% lies in the top ten. The sample's treatment: oral pan-JAK inhibitor, 5-10 mg twice daily. The specimen comprised CD4+ T cells sorted from blood, sampled at week 4, from a patient treated with tofacitinib. The source is a human donor with alopecia areata. The V gene is TRBV5-1, the J gene TRBJ2-1; D gene unclear. This CDR3 is CASSLEGSSYNEQFF. CDR3 bases: TGCGCCAGCAGCTTGGAGGGTAGCTCCTACAATGAGCAGTTCTTC.